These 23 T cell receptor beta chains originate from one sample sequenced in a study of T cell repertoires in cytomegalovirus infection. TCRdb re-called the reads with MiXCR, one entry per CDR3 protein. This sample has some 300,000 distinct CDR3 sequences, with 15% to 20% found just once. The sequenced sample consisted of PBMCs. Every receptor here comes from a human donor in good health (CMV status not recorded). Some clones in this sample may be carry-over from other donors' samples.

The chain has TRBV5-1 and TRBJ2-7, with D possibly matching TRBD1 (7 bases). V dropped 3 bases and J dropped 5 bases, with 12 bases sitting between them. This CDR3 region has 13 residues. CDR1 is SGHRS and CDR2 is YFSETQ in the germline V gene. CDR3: CASSWGDRDEQYF. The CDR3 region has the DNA TGCGCCAGCAGCTGGGGGGACAGAGACGAGCAGTACTTC.

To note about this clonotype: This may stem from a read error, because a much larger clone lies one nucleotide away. CDR3 protein: CASRLGEENYGCTF. In nucleotides, the CDR3 is TGTGCCAGCAGACTTGGGGAGGAGAACTATGGCTGCACCTTC. The genes are TRBV27 and TRBJ1-2, with D unclear. The V gene's germline CDR1 is MNHEY and CDR2 SMNVEV (reference sequence). The CDR3 loop spans 14 amino acids.

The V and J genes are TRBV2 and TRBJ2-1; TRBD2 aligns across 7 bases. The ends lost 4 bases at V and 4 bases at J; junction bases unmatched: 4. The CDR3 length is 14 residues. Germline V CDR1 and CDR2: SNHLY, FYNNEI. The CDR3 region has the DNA TGTGCCAGCAGTGTTAGTAGCGGGTACAATGAGCAGTTCTTC. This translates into CASSVSSGYNEQFF.

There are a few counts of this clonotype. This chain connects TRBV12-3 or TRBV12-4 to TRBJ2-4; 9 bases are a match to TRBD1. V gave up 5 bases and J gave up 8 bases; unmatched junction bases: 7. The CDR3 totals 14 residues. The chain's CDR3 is CASSLQGAVDIQYF. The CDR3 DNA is TGTGCCAGCAGTCTACAGGGGGCAGTGGACATTCAGTACTTC.

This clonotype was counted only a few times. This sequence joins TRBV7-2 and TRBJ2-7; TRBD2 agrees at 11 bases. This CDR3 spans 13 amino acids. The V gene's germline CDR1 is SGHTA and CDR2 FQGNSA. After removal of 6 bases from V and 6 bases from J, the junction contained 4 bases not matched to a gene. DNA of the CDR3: TGTGCCAGCAGGGTAGCGGGGGGGGGCGAGCAGTACTTC. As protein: CASRVAGGGEQYF.

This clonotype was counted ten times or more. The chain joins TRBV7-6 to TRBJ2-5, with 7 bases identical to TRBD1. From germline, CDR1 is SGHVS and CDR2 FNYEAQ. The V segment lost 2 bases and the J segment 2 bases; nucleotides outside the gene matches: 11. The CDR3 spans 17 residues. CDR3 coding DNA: TGTGCCAGCAGCTTAACGACCCGGGACAGCGTTCAAGAGACCCAGTACTTC. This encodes CASSLTTRDSVQETQYF.

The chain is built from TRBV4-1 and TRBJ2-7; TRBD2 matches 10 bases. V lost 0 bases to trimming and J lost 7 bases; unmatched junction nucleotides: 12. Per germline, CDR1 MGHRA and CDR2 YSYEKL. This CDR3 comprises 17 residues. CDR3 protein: CASSQDSASGGEREQYF. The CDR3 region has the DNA TGCGCCAGCAGCCAAGATTCGGCTAGCGGGGGAGAGAGGGAGCAGTACTTC.

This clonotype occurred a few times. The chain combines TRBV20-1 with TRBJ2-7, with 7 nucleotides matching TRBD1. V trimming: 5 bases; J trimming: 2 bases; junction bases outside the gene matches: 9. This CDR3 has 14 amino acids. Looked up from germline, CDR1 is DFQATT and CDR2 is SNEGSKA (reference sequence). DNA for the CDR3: TGCAGTGCTGCCGAAATGACAGGGACCTACGAGCAGTACTTC. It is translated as CSAAEMTGTYEQYF.

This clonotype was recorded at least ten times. The CDR3 here is CASSLGAERVDTQYF. The CDR3 region has the DNA TGTGCCAGCAGCTTAGGAGCGGAAAGGGTAGATACGCAGTATTTT. The chain employs TRBV7-9 and TRBJ2-3; D possibly corresponds to TRBD2 (5 bases). The CDR3 spans 15 residues. V was trimmed by 1 base and J by 5 bases, leaving 13 bases between them. Germline CDR1 and CDR2: SEHNR and FQNEAQ (reference sequence).

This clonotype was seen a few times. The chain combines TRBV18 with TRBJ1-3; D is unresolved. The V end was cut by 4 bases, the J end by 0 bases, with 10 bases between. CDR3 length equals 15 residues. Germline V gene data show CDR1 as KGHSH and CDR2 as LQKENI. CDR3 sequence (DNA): TGTGCCAGCTCACGAACTACACACTCTGGAAACACCATATATTTT. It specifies CASSRTTHSGNTIYF.

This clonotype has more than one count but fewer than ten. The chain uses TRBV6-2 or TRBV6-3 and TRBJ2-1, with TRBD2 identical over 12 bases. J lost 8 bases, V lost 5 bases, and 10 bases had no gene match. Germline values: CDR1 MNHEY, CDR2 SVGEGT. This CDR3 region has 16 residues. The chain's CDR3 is CASSAETSGGGYEQFF. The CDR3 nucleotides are TGTGCCAGCAGTGCTGAGACTAGCGGGGGAGGGTATGAGCAGTTCTTC.

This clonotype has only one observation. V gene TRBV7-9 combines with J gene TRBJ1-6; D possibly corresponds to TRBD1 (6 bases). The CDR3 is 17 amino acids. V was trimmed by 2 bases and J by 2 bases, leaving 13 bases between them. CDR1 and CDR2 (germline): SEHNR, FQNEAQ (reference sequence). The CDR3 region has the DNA TGTGCCAGCAGCTTAAGAGGGGGGCCGACCTATAATTCACCCCTCCACTTT. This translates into CASSLRGGPTYNSPLHF.

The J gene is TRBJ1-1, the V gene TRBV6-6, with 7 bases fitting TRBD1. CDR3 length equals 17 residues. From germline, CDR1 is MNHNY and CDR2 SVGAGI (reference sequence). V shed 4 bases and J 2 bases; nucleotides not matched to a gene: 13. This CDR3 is CASSFRTGSVLNTEAFF. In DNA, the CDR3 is TGTGCCAGCAGTTTCAGGACAGGATCAGTCCTCAACACTGAAGCTTTCTTT.

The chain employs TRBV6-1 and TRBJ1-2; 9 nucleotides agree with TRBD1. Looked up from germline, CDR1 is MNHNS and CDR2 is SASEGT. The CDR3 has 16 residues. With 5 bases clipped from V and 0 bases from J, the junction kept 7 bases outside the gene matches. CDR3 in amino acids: CASSYGDRASNYGYTF. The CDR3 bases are TGTGCCAGCAGTTATGGGGACAGGGCTTCTAACTATGGCTACACCTTC.

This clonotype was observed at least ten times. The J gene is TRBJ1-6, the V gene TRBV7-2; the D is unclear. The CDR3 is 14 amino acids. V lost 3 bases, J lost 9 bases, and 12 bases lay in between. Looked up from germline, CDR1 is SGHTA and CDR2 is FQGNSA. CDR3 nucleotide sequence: TGTGCCAGCAGCTTCAGATGGGAAGGTTCACCCCTCCACTTT. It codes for CASSFRWEGSPLHF.

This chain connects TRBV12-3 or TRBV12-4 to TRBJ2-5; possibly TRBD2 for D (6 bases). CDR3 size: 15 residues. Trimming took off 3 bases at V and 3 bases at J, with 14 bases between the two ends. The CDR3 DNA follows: TGTGCCAGCAGTTTCGAAGGGGCGGGAAAAGAGACCCAGTACTTC. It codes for CASSFEGAGKETQYF.

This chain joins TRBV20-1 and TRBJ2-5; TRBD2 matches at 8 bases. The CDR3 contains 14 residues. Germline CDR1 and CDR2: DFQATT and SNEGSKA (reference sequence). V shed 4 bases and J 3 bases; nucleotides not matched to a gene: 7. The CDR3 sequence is CSAINPGLEETQYF. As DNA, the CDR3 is TGCAGTGCTATCAACCCGGGACTAGAAGAGACCCAGTACTTC.

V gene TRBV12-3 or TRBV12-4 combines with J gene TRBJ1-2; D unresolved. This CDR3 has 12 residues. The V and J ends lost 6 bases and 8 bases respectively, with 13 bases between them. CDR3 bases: TGTGCCAGCAGCTCACGGGTGACCGGCTACACCTTC. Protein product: CASSSRVTGYTF.

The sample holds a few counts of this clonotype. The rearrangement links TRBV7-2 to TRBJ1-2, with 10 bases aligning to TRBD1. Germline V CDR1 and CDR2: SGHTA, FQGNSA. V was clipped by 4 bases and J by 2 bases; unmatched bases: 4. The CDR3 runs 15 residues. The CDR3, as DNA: TGTGCCAGCAGCTCCCGGACAGGGGGGAACTATGGCTACACCTTC. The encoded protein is CASSSRTGGNYGYTF.

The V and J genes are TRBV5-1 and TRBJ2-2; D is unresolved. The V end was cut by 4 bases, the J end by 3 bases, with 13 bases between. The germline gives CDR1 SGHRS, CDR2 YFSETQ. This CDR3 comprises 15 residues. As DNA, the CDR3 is TGCGCCAGCAGCGGGATAGGATGGGACACCGGGGAGCTGTTTTTT. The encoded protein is CASSGIGWDTGELFF.

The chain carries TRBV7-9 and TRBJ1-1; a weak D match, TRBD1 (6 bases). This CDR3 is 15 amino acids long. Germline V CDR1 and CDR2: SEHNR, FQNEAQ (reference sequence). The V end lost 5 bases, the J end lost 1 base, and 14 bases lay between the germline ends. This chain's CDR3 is CASSRHEGGNTEAFF. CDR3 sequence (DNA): TGTGCCAGCAGCCGACACGAGGGGGGGAACACTGAAGCTTTCTTT. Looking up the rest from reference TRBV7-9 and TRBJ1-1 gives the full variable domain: DTGVSQNPRHKITKRGQNVTFRCDPISEHNRLYWYRQTLGQGPEFLTYFQNEAQLEKSRLLSDRFSAERPKGSFSTLEIQRTEQGDSAMYLCASSRHEGGNTEAFFGQGTRLTVV.

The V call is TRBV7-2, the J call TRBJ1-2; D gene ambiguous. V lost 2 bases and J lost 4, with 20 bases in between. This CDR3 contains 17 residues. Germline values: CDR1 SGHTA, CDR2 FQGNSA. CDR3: CASSLSDGVPYLYGYTF. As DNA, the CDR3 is TGTGCCAGCAGCTTATCAGACGGGGTACCATATCTCTATGGCTACACCTTC.

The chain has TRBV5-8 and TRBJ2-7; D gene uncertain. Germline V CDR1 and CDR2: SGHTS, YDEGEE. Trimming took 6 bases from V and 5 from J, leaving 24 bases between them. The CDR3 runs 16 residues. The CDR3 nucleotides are TGTGCCAGCACCGCTACCGGCCTGAGGCCTGCTGACGAGCAGTACTTC. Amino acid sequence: CASTATGLRPADEQYF.